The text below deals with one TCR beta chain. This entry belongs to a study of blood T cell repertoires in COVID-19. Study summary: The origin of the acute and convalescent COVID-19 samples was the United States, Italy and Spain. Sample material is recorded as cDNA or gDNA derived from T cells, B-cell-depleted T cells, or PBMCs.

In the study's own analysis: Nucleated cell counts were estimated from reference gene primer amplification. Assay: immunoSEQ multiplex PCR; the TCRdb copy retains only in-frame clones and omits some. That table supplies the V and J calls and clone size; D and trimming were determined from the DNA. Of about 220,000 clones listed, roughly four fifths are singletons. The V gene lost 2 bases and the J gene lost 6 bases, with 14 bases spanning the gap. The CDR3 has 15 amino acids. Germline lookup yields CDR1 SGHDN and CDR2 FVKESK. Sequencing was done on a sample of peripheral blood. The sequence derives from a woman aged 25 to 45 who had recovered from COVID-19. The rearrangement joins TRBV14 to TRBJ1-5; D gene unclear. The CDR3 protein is CASSQTDVPGQPQHF. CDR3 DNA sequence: TGTGCCAGCAGCCAAACCGACGTCCCGGGTCAGCCCCAGCATTTT.